The following is a T cell receptor (beta chain) sequence with its context. The CDR3 has 16 amino acids. Germline V CDR1 and CDR2: MDHEN, SYDVKM. The J segment lost 3 bases and the V segment lost 6 bases, leaving 10 bases of the junction unmatched. TCRbeta library construction was performed incorporating unique molecular identifiers. One entry per CDR3 protein, called by TCRdb with MiXCR from the PCR reads. The table shows roughly 490,000 distinct CDR3 sequences, with about an eighth occurring only once. This record comes from a study of T-cell reconstitution after alpha-beta-depleted transplantation in children.

This TCR came from a female patient aged 2 to 10 who had a stem cell transplant for aplastic anemia, so the T cells may come from the graft donor. The chain links TRBV28 to TRBJ2-1; 8 positions match TRBD2. The source was PBMCs, mostly from graft donor cells, collected 180 days after TCRalphabeta/CD19-depleted stem cell transplant. The CDR3 sequence: CASSPYGTSGYNEQFF. The DNA for the CDR3 is TGTGCCAGCAGCCCCTATGGAACTAGCGGCTACAATGAGCAGTTCTTC. Filled out from reference TRBV28 and TRBJ2-1, the complete variable domain reads DVKVTQSSRYLVKRTGEKVFLECVQDMDHENMFWYRQDPGLGLRLIYFSYDVKMKEKGDIPEGYSVSREKKERFSLILESASTNQTSMYLCASSPYGTSGYNEQFFGPGTRLTVL.